What follows are 32 T cell receptor beta chains derived from one specimen sequenced in a study of regulatory T cells in long-lasting Graves disease. Building the TCR beta libraries relied on iRepertoire HTBI primers, and CDR3 regions underwent Arm-PCR. TCRdb re-derived calls from the multiplex PCR reads in MiXCR, one entry per CDR3 protein. The sample lists approximately 460,000 distinct CDR3 sequences, approximately 16% seen once, with roughly 10% in the top ten. Time point here: newly diagnosed GD, antithyroid drugs for less than 3 months. PBMC-extracted RNA yielded the TCR library. These data also featured in a second study, about T cells in Graves' hyperthyroidism and ophthalmopathy.

The sample consisted of peripheral blood mononuclear cells (PBMCs), taken at new diagnosis, from a patient treated with antithyroid drugs. These receptor sequences come from a woman aged 25 to 39 with Graves disease.

The chain uses TRBV27 and TRBJ2-2; 10 bases are a match to TRBD2. V lost 5 bases to trimming and J lost 6 bases; unmatched junction nucleotides: 3. Germline CDR1 reads MNHEY; CDR2 reads SMNVEV (reference sequence). The CDR3 totals 14 residues. The CDR3 loop reads CASSPSGSAGELFF. DNA for the CDR3: TGTGCCAGCAGTCCTAGCGGGAGCGCCGGGGAGCTGTTTTTT.

This clonotype was seen ten or more times. The chain joins TRBV30 to TRBJ1-1, with D hard to call. The V gene lost 1 base and the J gene lost 10 bases, with 13 bases spanning the gap. The CDR3 spans 12 residues. CDR1 and CDR2 (germline): GTSNPN, SVGIG (reference sequence). The CDR3 region is CAWSGATNLAFF. CDR3 coding DNA: TGTGCCTGGAGTGGAGCCACAAATTTAGCTTTCTTT. The full variable domain, with the rest looked up from reference TRBV30 and TRBJ1-1, is SQTIHQWPATLVQPVGSPLSLECTVEGTSNPNLYWYRQAAGRGLQLLFYSVGIGQISSEVPQNLSASRPQDRQFILSSKKLLLSDSGFYLCAWSGATNLAFFGQGTRLTVV.

The rearrangement links TRBV11-1 to TRBJ2-7; 9 bases match TRBD2. J was trimmed by 5 bases and V by 5 bases; bases with no gene match: 13. Germline lookup yields CDR1 SGHAT and CDR2 FQDESV (reference sequence). The length of the CDR3 is 16 residues. The CDR3 protein is CASSHMGAGGIHEQYF. The CDR3 DNA follows: TGTGCCAGCAGCCACATGGGGGCGGGAGGGATCCACGAGCAGTACTTC.

This clonotype was counted ten times or more. The chain employs TRBV12-3 or TRBV12-4 and TRBJ1-2, with D hard to call. There are 14 residues in the CDR3. The DNA for the CDR3 is TGTGCAGTTAATAGGGCGGGCGGTGTAGGTGGCTACACCTTC. The encoded protein is CAVNRAGGVGGYTF.

This clonotype was picked up many times. The chain employs TRBV2 and TRBJ1-4, with 9 bases identical to TRBD1. V shed 1 base and J 6 bases; nucleotides not matched to a gene: 3. CDR1 is SNHLY, CDR2 FYNNEI, per germline. The CDR3 extends over 15 amino acids. The CDR3 loop reads CASSEDRDRDEKLFF. CDR3 nucleotides: TGTGCCAGCAGTGAAGACCGGGACAGGGATGAAAAACTGTTTTTT.

The rearrangement uses TRBV24-1 and TRBJ1-5; D is unclear. The CDR3 is 12 amino acids. V dropped 10 bases and J dropped 5 bases, with 11 bases sitting between them. Germline V gene sequence: CDR1 KGHDR, CDR2 SFDVKD. As DNA, the CDR3 is TGTGCCACTGGACCCTATGATCAGCCCCAGCATTTT. Amino acid sequence: CATGPYDQPQHF.

This clonotype came up many times. The chain uses TRBV7-9 and TRBJ2-1, with D possibly TRBD2 on 5 matching bases. Per germline, CDR1 SEHNR and CDR2 FQNEAQ (reference sequence). V lost 4 bases to trimming and J lost 9 bases, with 13 bases between them. CDR3 length: 13 residues. CDR3 nucleotide sequence: TGTGCCAGCAGCTCCCCCAGTGGGAGTGAGCAGTTCTTC. It is translated as CASSSPSGSEQFF.

This clonotype was recorded at least ten times. The chain recombines TRBV6-2 or TRBV6-3 with TRBJ2-5; D ambiguous. The CDR3 has 12 amino acids. Deletions cut 2 bases from V and 5 bases from J, with 6 bases between. The germline V gene encodes CDR1 MNHEY and CDR2 SVGEGT. Written as DNA, the CDR3 is TGTGCCAGCAGTTACGTTGGGGAGACCCAGTACTTC. This sequence encodes CASSYVGETQYF.

At least ten counts were recorded for this clonotype. The J gene is TRBJ1-2, the V gene TRBV7-8; D unclear. The length of the CDR3 is 13 residues. With 0 bases removed from V and 13 bases from J, the gap between germline ends came to 15 bases. Germline V gene sequence: CDR1 SGHVS, CDR2 FQNEAQ. CDR3 sequence reads: CASSLAGRGPPTF. Written as DNA, the CDR3 is TGTGCCAGCAGCTTAGCTGGGCGTGGACCCCCCACCTTC. Complete variable domain (other parts from reference TRBV7-8 and TRBJ1-2): GAGVSQSPRYKVAKRGQDVALRCDPISGHVSLFWYQQALGQGPEFLTYFQNEAQLDKSGLPSDRFFAERPEGSVSTLKIQRTQQEDSAVYLCASSLAGRGPPTFGSGTRLTVV.

This clonotype was picked up many times. The chain recombines TRBV7-9 with TRBJ2-1; 9 bases map to TRBD2. V lost 1 base to trimming and J lost 3 bases; unmatched junction nucleotides: 25. The CDR3 loop spans 23 amino acids. Per the germline V gene, CDR1 is SEHNR and CDR2 is FQNEAQ (reference sequence). The CDR3 loop reads CASSLGGRPPSLSMTSGYNEQFF. CDR3 coding DNA: TGTGCCAGCAGCTTAGGAGGGAGACCCCCAAGTCTTTCAATGACTAGCGGCTACAATGAGCAGTTCTTC. Filled out from reference TRBV7-9 and TRBJ2-1, the complete variable domain reads DTGVSQNPRHKITKRGQNVTFRCDPISEHNRLYWYRQTLGQGPEFLTYFQNEAQLEKSRLLSDRFSAERPKGSFSTLEIQRTEQGDSAMYLCASSLGGRPPSLSMTSGYNEQFFGPGTRLTVL.

The genes are TRBV5-1 and TRBJ2-3; TRBD2 matches 8 bases. Trimming cost V 8 bases and J 5 bases; bases outside gene matches: 10. The CDR3 consists of 14 residues. CDR1 is SGHRS and CDR2 is YFSETQ in the germline V gene. The CDR3, as DNA: TGCGCCAGTGCAAGAGGAGCGGGAGAAGATACGCAGTATTTT. This gives the protein CASARGAGEDTQYF.

This clonotype was recorded a few times. The chain joins TRBV6-1 to TRBJ1-5, with a weak D call TRBD1 (5 bases). The germline V gene encodes CDR1 MNHNS and CDR2 SASEGT. The CDR3 contains 15 residues. V was pared by 8 bases and J by 0 bases, with 14 bases between. Written as DNA, the CDR3 is TGTGCCAGCGAGTGGACATCTTATAGCAATCAGCCCCAGCATTTT. Encoded protein: CASEWTSYSNQPQHF.

In its sample, this clonotype was seen many times. The chain couples TRBV30 to TRBJ2-2, with D unresolved. The germline V gene has CDR1 GTSNPN and CDR2 SVGIG (reference sequence). Between the trimmed V and J ends, which lost 5 bases and 0 bases, there was a span of 10 bases. CDR3 length: 14 residues. In DNA form, the CDR3 reads TGTGCCTGGTGTTCGGCTCCGAACACCGGGGAGCTGTTTTTT. Translation: CAWCSAPNTGELFF.

This sequence joins TRBV18 and TRBJ1-1, with D possibly being TRBD1 (5 bases). V lost 2 bases and J lost 0, with 13 bases in between. CDR1 KGHSH and CDR2 LQKENI come from the germline V gene. The CDR3 is made up of 16 amino acids. The CDR3 region has the DNA TGTGCCAGCTCACCAGGGACGGCGAGGTTGAACACTGAAGCTTTCTTT. It yields the protein CASSPGTARLNTEAFF.

The chain recombines TRBV19 with TRBJ1-1; a possible D gene is TRBD1 (5 bases). V lost 3 bases to trimming and J lost 5 bases, with 19 bases between them. The CDR3 contains 16 residues. Germline V lookup: CDR1 LNHDA, CDR2 SQIVND (reference sequence). CDR3 sequence reads: CASSIGGGSIRTEAFF. CDR3 DNA: TGTGCCAGTAGTATTGGGGGGGGTTCTATAAGGACTGAAGCTTTCTTT.

This chain links TRBV5-8 with TRBJ2-7, with D maybe TRBD1 (6 bases). V gave up 6 bases and J gave up 5 bases, with 15 bases separating them. The germline V gene encodes CDR1 SGHTS and CDR2 YDEGEE. This CDR3 spans 13 amino acids. The CDR3 loop is CASNHRVFDEQYF. The CDR3 bases are TGTGCCAGCAATCACAGGGTTTTCGACGAGCAGTACTTC.

This clonotype was found many times. The chain has TRBV12-5 and TRBJ2-2; D ambiguous. V lost 2 bases, J lost 8 bases, and 15 bases lay in between. Germline V gives CDR1 LGHNT, CDR2 FRNRAP. The CDR3 loop spans 15 amino acids. Written as DNA, the CDR3 is TGTGCTAGTGGTTTGTCCGGATCTACCTTTGGGGAGCTGTTTTTT. It codes for CASGLSGSTFGELFF.

There are many counts of this clonotype. The J gene is TRBJ2-7, the V gene TRBV27; D is possibly TRBD2 (5 bases). Trimming pared 2 bases from V and 4 bases from J, leaving 12 bases between. This CDR3 comprises 14 residues. Per the germline V gene, CDR1 is MNHEY and CDR2 is SMNVEV (reference sequence). The CDR3 protein is CASSLGGRRYEQYF. The CDR3, as DNA: TGTGCCAGCAGTTTAGGTGGCAGGAGGTACGAGCAGTACTTC.

This clonotype has ten or more counts. The gene calls are TRBV10-3 and TRBJ2-5; possibly TRBD2 for D (6 bases). The CDR3 has 15 residues. Germline CDR1 reads ENHRY; CDR2 reads SYGVKD. V lost 1 base and J 4 bases, leaving 13 bases between the germline ends. The CDR3 reads CAISELVGGIETQYF. The CDR3, as DNA: TGTGCCATCAGTGAGTTGGTTGGCGGGATAGAGACCCAGTACTTC.

This clonotype came up many times. V and J are TRBV6-2 or TRBV6-3 and TRBJ2-7; 10 positions agree with TRBD1. The CDR3 is made up of 15 amino acids. CDR1 is MNHEY and CDR2 is SVGEGT in the germline V gene. Unmatched junction bases numbered 6, after V lost 6 bases and J lost 1 base. The chain's CDR3 is CASSQTGGSSYEQYF. The CDR3 region has the DNA TGTGCCAGCAGCCAGACAGGGGGCTCTTCCTACGAGCAGTACTTC.

This clonotype was seen many times. The CDR3 loop reads CASSPTPDGSYEQYF. The CDR3 DNA follows: TGCGCCAGCAGCCCCACCCCGGACGGTTCCTACGAGCAGTACTTC. This chain links TRBV5-1 with TRBJ2-7; D is uncertain. Trimming stripped 4 bases from V and 1 base from J, with 15 bases between. The CDR3 runs 15 residues. Germline V gene lookup returns CDR1 SGHRS and CDR2 YFSETQ. Full variable domain (missing parts from reference TRBV5-1 and TRBJ2-7): KAGVTQTPRYLIKTRGQQVTLSCSPISGHRSVSWYQQTPGQGLQFLFEYFSETQRNKGNFPGRFSGRQFSNSRSEMNVSTLELGDSALYLCASSPTPDGSYEQYFGPGTRLTVT.

The chain recombines TRBV28 with TRBJ2-1; possibly TRBD1 or TRBD2 for D (6 bases each). The V gene's germline CDR1 is MDHEN and CDR2 SYDVKM. Between the trimmed V and J ends, which lost 4 bases and 7 bases, there was a span of 14 bases. CDR3 size: 14 residues. The chain's CDR3 is CASSSSWRGNEQFF. For the CDR3, the DNA is TGTGCCAGCAGTTCCTCTTGGAGGGGGAATGAGCAGTTCTTC.

On this clonotype itself: This could be a read error, since a much larger clone is one nucleotide away. The chain recombines TRBV28 with TRBJ2-1, with TRBD1 matching 7 bases. Trimming took 3 bases from V and 13 from J; bases not matched to a gene: 15. Germline CDR1 and CDR2: MDHEN and SYDVKM. The CDR3 is made up of 15 amino acids. The CDR3, as DNA: TGTGCCAGCAGTTTCATTAGAAGGGGGCAAGAGACCCAGTTCTTC. Encoded protein: CASSFIRRGQETQFF.

This clonotype has just a few counts. This rearrangement joins TRBV4-1 to TRBJ2-3; D is possibly TRBD2 (6 bases). V was shortened by 4 bases and J by 4 bases, with 18 bases between the two germline ends. Germline lookup yields CDR1 MGHRA and CDR2 YSYEKL. The CDR3 consists of 16 residues. The CDR3 sequence is CASSLSISGSADTQYF. CDR3 DNA: TGCGCCAGCAGCCTATCAATTAGCGGTTCGGCAGATACGCAGTATTTT.

This clonotype has ten or more counts. The chain links TRBV28 to TRBJ2-7; D gene uncertain. From germline, CDR1 is MDHEN and CDR2 SYDVKM. This CDR3 spans 13 amino acids. V gave up 7 bases and J gave up 9 bases, with 19 bases separating them. DNA of the CDR3: TGTGCCAGCACCCAGTCTAGGGTGAAGGTGCAGTACTTC. This encodes CASTQSRVKVQYF.

V usage is TRBV12-3 or TRBV12-4 and J usage is TRBJ2-1; TRBD2 matches 7 bases. V trimming: 5 bases; J trimming: 11 bases; junction bases outside the gene matches: 9. CDR3 length equals 13 residues. CDR3 sequence (DNA): TGTGCCAGCAGTACCCGTTGGAGCGGGAAGCAGTTCTTC. It translates to CASSTRWSGKQFF.

This clonotype was counted between two and nine times. This chain connects TRBV5-1 to TRBJ2-6, with D possibly being TRBD2 (5 bases). The ends were cut back, 0 bases at V and 0 bases at J, with 7 bases in the middle. Germline values: CDR1 SGHRS, CDR2 YFSETQ. The CDR3 is 16 residues long. The CDR3 DNA reads TGCGCCAGCAGCTTGGGGGAGAGCTCTGGGGCCAACGTCCTGACTTTC. It specifies CASSLGESSGANVLTF. Complete variable domain (other parts from reference TRBV5-1 and TRBJ2-6): KAGVTQTPRYLIKTRGQQVTLSCSPISGHRSVSWYQQTPGQGLQFLFEYFSETQRNKGNFPGRFSGRQFSNSRSEMNVSTLELGDSALYLCASSLGESSGANVLTFGAGSRLTVL.

This clonotype has a count of ten or more. This chain links TRBV9 with TRBJ2-1; the match to TRBD2 covers 8 bases. J was trimmed by 3 bases and V by 4 bases; bases with no gene match: 9. The length of the CDR3 is 16 residues. Germline assignment: CDR1 SGDLS and CDR2 YYNGEE. CDR3 nucleotide sequence: TGTGCCAGCAGCCATCTCGGGCGGGAGGTCTACAATGAGCAGTTCTTC. Amino acids: CASSHLGREVYNEQFF. Based on the CDR3 plus reference TRBV9 and TRBJ2-1, the full variable domain is DSGVTQTPKHLITATGQRVTLRCSPRSGDLSVYWYQQSLDQGLQFLIQYYNGEERAKGNILERFSAQQFPDLHSELNLSSLELGDSALYFCASSHLGREVYNEQFFGPGTRLTVL.

A remark on this clonotype: A junction boundary mismatches the germline segment, possibly from a read error. This rearrangement joins TRBV14 to TRBJ2-1; 9 bases align to TRBD1. The CDR3 totals 11 residues. Germline CDR1 SGHDN, CDR2 FVKESK. The CDR3 loop reads CASSQGTGWLF. The CDR3 DNA reads as TGTGCCAGCAGCCAGGGGACAGGGTGGCTCTTC.

Ten or more counts support this clonotype. The chain has TRBV20-1 and TRBJ2-1, with D possibly matching TRBD2 (6 bases). Germline CDR1 DFQATT, CDR2 SNEGSKA (reference sequence). Between the trimmed V and J ends, which lost 0 bases and 8 bases, there was a span of 17 bases. The CDR3 is 15 amino acids. The CDR3 DNA reads as TGCAGTGCTAGAGATGGAACGGGAGTACTCTATGAGCAGTTCTTC. Translation: CSARDGTGVLYEQFF.

This clonotype was seen a few times. Just one base apart from a much larger clone, this may be a read error. V is TRBV6-5 and J is TRBJ1-5; D not certain. Per germline, CDR1 MNHEY and CDR2 SVGAGI. The CDR3 has 13 amino acids. Trimming cost V 4 bases and J 6 bases, with 10 bases left between them. The CDR3 nucleotides read TGTGCCAGCAGTTGCTCTTCCGCTCAGCCCCAGCATTTT. Protein product: CASSCSSAQPQHF.

This clonotype was recorded a few times. A read error may account for a junction end that differs from germline. The gene calls are TRBV20-1 and TRBJ1-6; D is possibly TRBD1 (5 bases). CDR1 is DFQATT and CDR2 is SNEGSKA in the germline V gene (reference sequence). The CDR3 runs to 14 residues. The DNA of the CDR3 is TGCAGTGCTAGGACCGGGACGGATAATTCACCCCTCTACTTT. Encoded protein: CSARTGTDNSPLYF.